This passage covers 24 T cell receptor beta chains from one sample sequenced in a study of T cell clonotyping in hematopoietic cell transplantation (dated by TCRdb to the early 2020s). The library relied on the immunoSEQ multiplex PCR assay. TCRdb holds this immuneACCESS table with in-frame rearrangements only. Some clones are missing; in checked studies, unresolved V genes explain under half, and the rest has no known cause. The sample records 46,000 or so clones, 80% to 90% of which are singletons. In total, the top ten clones hold 4.5% to 6.5% of the sample. Read against the paper, the sample's time point label means: recipient sample about 28 days before transplant, after cytoreduction. The sample here was peripheral blood mononuclear cells, taken before stem cell transplant. These TCRs come from a man aged 60-69 years with biphenotypic leukemia. Some clones in this sample may be carry-over from other donors' samples.

The chain recombines TRBV5-1 with TRBJ2-5; the match to TRBD2 covers 8 bases. The CDR3 spans 16 residues. CDR1 and CDR2 from the germline V gene are SGHRS and YFSETQ. Trimming removed 4 bases from V and 4 bases from J; junction bases left unmatched: 12. The CDR3 protein is CASSPGGGRILETQYF. The CDR3 bases are TGCGCCAGCAGCCCGGGTGGCGGGAGGATTCTAGAGACCCAGTACTTC.

This chain connects TRBV7-2 to TRBJ1-1; D gene ambiguous. The CDR3 has 13 residues. Trimming removed 5 bases at V and 1 base at J, with 8 bases between. Germline assignment: CDR1 SGHTA and CDR2 FQGNSA. The CDR3 here is CASSPRQNTEAFF. CDR3 sequence (DNA): TGTGCCAGCAGCCCTCGACAGAACACTGAAGCTTTCTTT.

The genes are TRBV4-1 and TRBJ2-2, with D possibly matching TRBD2 (6 bases). V lost 0 bases, J lost 3 bases, and 11 bases lay in between. CDR3 length: 16 amino acids. The germline gives CDR1 MGHRA, CDR2 YSYEKL. The CDR3 DNA sequence: TGCGCCAGCAGCCAAGATGCCGGGGACTACACCGGGGAGCTGTTTTTT. Encoded protein: CASSQDAGDYTGELFF.

In this sample, this clone turned up once. The chain links TRBV29-1 to TRBJ1-1; TRBD1 aligns across 9 bases. This CDR3 is built from 14 residues. Germline CDR1 is SQVTM and CDR2 is ANQGSEA. The J segment lost 0 bases and the V segment lost 5 bases, leaving 4 bases of the junction unmatched. This chain's CDR3 is CSVSGQGMNTEAFF. Written as DNA, the CDR3 is TGCAGCGTTTCAGGACAGGGGATGAACACTGAAGCTTTCTTT.

V usage is TRBV28 and J usage is TRBJ2-7, with TRBD1 as a possible D gene (6 bases). The CDR3 covers 15 residues. The V gene's germline CDR1 is MDHEN and CDR2 SYDVKM. V was trimmed by 5 bases and J by 0 bases, leaving 14 bases between them. In DNA, the CDR3 is TGTGCCAGCAGTCTACCTAGGACAGTCTCCTACGAGCAGTACTTC. Its protein is CASSLPRTVSYEQYF.

The chain employs TRBV28 and TRBJ2-7; weak D call: TRBD2 (6 bases). The germline V gene encodes CDR1 MDHEN and CDR2 SYDVKM. Trimming took off 5 bases at V and 3 bases at J, with 11 bases between the two ends. This CDR3 is 13 amino acids long. CDR3 nucleotides: TGTGCCAGCAGTCCGACTAGACACTACGAGCAGTACTTC. Its translation: CASSPTRHYEQYF.

V and J are TRBV5-1 and TRBJ2-1; 9 bases match TRBD2. Germline V CDR1 and CDR2: SGHRS, YFSETQ. The ends lost 5 bases at V and 3 bases at J; junction bases unmatched: 3. This CDR3 has 14 amino acids. Here the CDR3 DNA reads TGCGCCAGCAGTTTTAGCGGGAGCTACAATGAGCAGTTCTTC. Protein: CASSFSGSYNEQFF.

This clone was seen once. The junction does not match germline at one end; this may be a read error. V usage is TRBV7-7 and J usage is TRBJ2-5; D gene uncertain. From germline, CDR1 is SSHAT and CDR2 FNYEAQ (reference sequence). The length of the CDR3 is 13 residues. This chain's CDR3 is CASSLSAQETQYF. In nucleotides, the CDR3 is TGTGCTAGCAGCTTAAGCGCGCAAGAGACCCAGTACTTC.

The chain uses TRBV7-6 and TRBJ2-3; D possibly corresponds to TRBD2 (7 bases). Germline CDR1 and CDR2: SGHVS and FNYEAQ. V shed 5 bases and J shed 4 bases, with 13 bases lying between them. The CDR3 spans 14 residues. CDR3 loop: CASSPKGGADTQYF. In DNA form, the CDR3 reads TGTGCCAGCAGCCCAAAGGGGGGGGCAGATACGCAGTATTTT. The full variable domain, in which reference TRBV7-6 and TRBJ2-3 provide the parts outside the CDR3, is GAGVSQSPRYKVTKRGQDVALRCDPISGHVSLYWYRQALGQGPEFLTYFNYEAQQDKSGLPNDRFSAERPEGSISTLTIQRTEQRDSAMYRCASSPKGGADTQYFGPGTRLTVL.

The rearrangement links TRBV19 to TRBJ1-5; the D gene is possibly TRBD1 (5 bases). Germline assignment: CDR1 LNHDA and CDR2 SQIVND (reference sequence). The CDR3 totals 15 residues. V gave up 3 bases and J gave up 4 bases, with 13 bases separating them. In DNA form, the CDR3 reads TGTGCCAGTAGTATGGGGACCGTCATTAATCAGCCCCAGCATTTT. Protein sequence: CASSMGTVINQPQHF.

V is TRBV9 and J is TRBJ1-1; D might be TRBD1 (5 bases). This CDR3 spans 14 amino acids. Germline-derived CDR1 and CDR2 are SGDLS and YYNGEE. Trimming pared 2 bases from V and 2 bases from J, leaving 10 bases between. CDR3 in DNA: TGTGCCAGCAGCGTTACAGGACTCAACACTGAAGCTTTCTTT. Protein sequence: CASSVTGLNTEAFF.

The table lists this clone with a count of one. V gene TRBV29-1 combines with J gene TRBJ2-1, with 13 bases lining up with TRBD2. The CDR3 totals 15 residues. J gave up 8 bases and V 6 bases, and 10 bases lay outside the gene matches. Germline loops: CDR1 SQVTM, CDR2 ANQGSEA. The CDR3 loop reads CSVRGLAGPIYEQFF. CDR3 coding DNA: TGCAGCGTCCGGGGACTAGCGGGACCTATATATGAGCAGTTCTTC.

This clone was observed once. The chain employs TRBV7-2 and TRBJ2-7; no clear D. CDR3 length: 11 amino acids. The germline CDR1 and CDR2 sequences are SGHTA and FQGNSA. Deletions cut 6 bases from V and 4 bases from J, with 7 bases between. The CDR3 loop reads CASSDRYEQYF. The CDR3 region has the DNA TGTGCCAGCAGTGATAGGTACGAGCAGTACTTC.

V and J are TRBV5-1 and TRBJ2-1; 11 bases fit TRBD2. The CDR3 runs 15 residues. With V trimmed by 2 bases and J by 4 bases, 2 bases remained unmatched. Germline CDR1 and CDR2: SGHRS and YFSETQ. Written as DNA, the CDR3 is TGCGCCAGCAGCTTATTAGCGGGAGGGTACAATGAGCAGTTCTTC. Residues: CASSLLAGGYNEQFF.

The J gene is TRBJ1-5, the V gene TRBV28; no definite D call. Germline V gene data show CDR1 as MDHEN and CDR2 as SYDVKM. V lost 4 bases to trimming and J lost 3 bases, with 13 bases between them. The CDR3 contains 15 residues. The CDR3 DNA is TGTGCCAGCAGTTCCCTCTATCAGGTCAATCAGCCCCAGCATTTT. Protein product: CASSSLYQVNQPQHF.

This rearrangement joins TRBV14 to TRBJ2-1; a weak D match, TRBD2 (5 bases). The CDR3 is made up of 12 amino acids. CDR1 is SGHDN and CDR2 is FVKESK in the germline V gene. The V end lost 3 bases, the J end lost 11 bases, and 11 bases lay between the germline ends. The CDR3 is CASSHIRDKQFF. The CDR3, as DNA: TGTGCCAGCAGCCACATCCGGGATAAGCAGTTCTTC.

The chain couples TRBV6-6 to TRBJ1-5, with unresolved D. Per germline, CDR1 MNHNY and CDR2 SVGAGI (reference sequence). The CDR3 runs 12 residues. The V end was cut by 0 bases, the J end by 5 bases, with 2 bases between. CDR3 sequence: CASSYSDQPQHF. The CDR3 bases are TGTGCCAGCAGTTACTCGGATCAGCCCCAGCATTTT.

The chain carries TRBV7-9 and TRBJ2-7; D is uncertain. The CDR3 consists of 13 residues. Per the germline V gene, CDR1 is SEHNR and CDR2 is FQNEAQ (reference sequence). Trimming cost V 1 base and J 6 bases, with 10 bases left between them. The CDR3 sequence: CASSLGRAREQYF. The CDR3 DNA is TGTGCCAGCAGCTTAGGTAGGGCCCGCGAGCAGTACTTC.

This sequence joins TRBV25-1 and TRBJ2-5, with D perhaps TRBD1 (5 bases). Germline assignment: CDR1 MGHDK and CDR2 SYGVNS. Trimming shortened V by 5 bases and J by 5 bases, and 12 bases separated the two germline ends. This CDR3 is built from 13 residues. The DNA of the CDR3 is TGTGCCAGCAGTTCTCAGGGAATGGAGACCCAGTACTTC. Translated, it gives CASSSQGMETQYF.

This chain joins TRBV19 and TRBJ1-5; perhaps TRBD1 as D (6 bases). Germline CDR1 is LNHDA and CDR2 is SQIVND (reference sequence). The V end was cut by 1 base, the J end by 11 bases, with 9 bases between. The CDR3 runs to 12 residues. The CDR3 DNA follows: TGTGCCAGTAGTATAGGAGGGGGGACCCAGCATTTT. It encodes CASSIGGGTQHF.

The chain links TRBV28 to TRBJ1-1; 7 bases align to TRBD1. From germline, CDR1 is MDHEN and CDR2 SYDVKM. V was pared by 1 base and J by 8 bases, with 4 bases of the junction left unmatched. This CDR3 contains 13 residues. CDR3 sequence reads: CASSLSSRGEAFF. CDR3 sequence (DNA): TGTGCCAGCAGTTTATCGTCCAGGGGGGAAGCTTTCTTT.

CDR3 DNA: TGTGCCAGCTTGAGGGACAGAAACACCGGGGAGCTGTTTTTT. Its protein is CASLRDRNTGELFF. This chain uses TRBV2 with TRBJ2-2; 7 nucleotides line up with TRBD1. The CDR3 loop spans 14 amino acids. The germline gives CDR1 SNHLY, CDR2 FYNNEI. J was trimmed by 2 bases and V by 8 bases; bases with no gene match: 5. Drawing the rest from reference TRBV2 and TRBJ2-2, the complete variable domain is EPEVTQTPSHQVTQMGQEVILRCVPISNHLYFYWYRQILGQKVEFLVSFYNNEISEKSEIFDDQFSVERPDGSNFTLKIRSTKLEDSAMYFCASLRDRNTGELFFGEGSRLTVL.

The J gene is TRBJ2-7, the V gene TRBV28; perhaps TRBD1 as D (5 bases). Germline CDR1 reads MDHEN; CDR2 reads SYDVKM. Trimming cost V 6 bases and J 0 bases, with 12 bases left between them. The CDR3 extends over 14 amino acids. The CDR3 sequence is CASRTPGFSYEQYF. In nucleotides, the CDR3 is TGTGCCAGCAGGACCCCAGGGTTCTCCTACGAGCAGTACTTC.

The chain couples TRBV27 to TRBJ2-3, with 7 bases that match TRBD2. The CDR3 extends over 12 amino acids. The V segment lost 6 bases and the J segment 4 bases; nucleotides outside the gene matches: 1. Germline lookup yields CDR1 MNHEY and CDR2 SMNVEV (reference sequence). CDR3 in DNA: TGTGCCAGCAGGGGGAGGGCAGATACGCAGTATTTT. Translation gives CASRGRADTQYF.